This is a list of T cell receptor beta chains from one sample in a study of T cells expressing NK-cell markers. TCRdb reprocessed the 5' RACE reads; each CDR3 protein has one entry and no DNA is given. There are hundreds of thousands of distinct CDR3 sequences in the sample, with roughly 5.2% held by the top ten. The sequencing input was blood T cells: a sorted CD56 or NKG2C T cell subset, CD4+ or CD8+ T cells, or bulk PBMC T cells (not recorded which). Receptor source: a man aged 18-70 years in good health. The CDR3 runs from the conserved cysteine through the conserved F or W.

v_gene	j_gene	CDR3aa
TRBV29-1	TRBJ2-7	CSVLGGPGEQYF
TRBV2	TRBJ2-3	CASSEEGTVNTDTQYF
TRBV18	TRBJ1-1	CASSPQGQDISFF
TRBV10-3	TRBJ2-7	CAISQLTSGTGSYEQYF
TRBV10-1	TRBJ2-5	CASSERLAGVETQYF
TRBV20-1	TRBJ1-6	CSARQGGGSPLHF
TRBV29-1	TRBJ1-5	CSVQGQGQPQHF
TRBV6-4	TRBJ2-1	CASSDSDRGRNEQFF
TRBV19	TRBJ1-1	CASSPTGPQGTEAFF
TRBV24-1	TRBJ2-2	CATSGQVNTGELFF
TRBV11-2	TRBJ2-5	CASSAGQGVKETQYF
TRBV5-6	TRBJ1-4	CASSSVSTNEKLFF